This T cell receptor (beta chain) was sequenced during a study of blood T cell repertoires in COVID-19. Whole-study context: Samples of COVID-19 (acute and convalescent) were obtained from the United States, Italy and Spain. T cells, B-cell-depleted T cells, or PBMCs provided the cDNA or gDNA that served as material.

This table comes from immunoSEQ multiplex PCR, and its TCRdb copy is limited to in-frame clones, with some not included. In the table there are around 11,000 clones, 70% to 90% of which are singletons. This CDR3 spans 14 amino acids. CDR1 is MGHRA and CDR2 is YSYEKL in the germline V gene. Deletions cut 0 bases from V and 2 bases from J, with 7 bases between. This sequence joins TRBV4-1 and TRBJ2-5; TRBD1 might be the D (5 bases). The source is a man under 40 with active or convalescent COVID-19. Sequenced input: peripheral blood. CDR3 nucleotide sequence: TGCGCCAGCAGCCAAGAGTGGACACAAGAGACCCAGTACTTC. Its protein product is CASSQEWTQETQYF.